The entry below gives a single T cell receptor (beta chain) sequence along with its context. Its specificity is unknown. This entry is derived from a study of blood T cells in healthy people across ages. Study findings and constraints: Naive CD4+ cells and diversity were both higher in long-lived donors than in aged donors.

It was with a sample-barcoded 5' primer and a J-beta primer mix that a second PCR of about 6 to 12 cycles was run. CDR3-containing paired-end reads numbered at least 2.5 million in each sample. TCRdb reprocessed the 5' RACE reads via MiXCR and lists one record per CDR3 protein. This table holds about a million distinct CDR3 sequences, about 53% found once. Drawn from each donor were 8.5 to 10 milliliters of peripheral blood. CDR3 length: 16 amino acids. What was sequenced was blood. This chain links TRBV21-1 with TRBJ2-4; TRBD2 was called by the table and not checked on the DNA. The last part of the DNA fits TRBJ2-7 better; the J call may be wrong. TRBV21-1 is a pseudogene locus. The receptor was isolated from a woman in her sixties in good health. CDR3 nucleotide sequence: TGTGCCAGCAGCAAAGCAGGGACTAGCGGCGCCTACGAGCAGTACTTC. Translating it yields CASSKAGTSGAYEQYF.